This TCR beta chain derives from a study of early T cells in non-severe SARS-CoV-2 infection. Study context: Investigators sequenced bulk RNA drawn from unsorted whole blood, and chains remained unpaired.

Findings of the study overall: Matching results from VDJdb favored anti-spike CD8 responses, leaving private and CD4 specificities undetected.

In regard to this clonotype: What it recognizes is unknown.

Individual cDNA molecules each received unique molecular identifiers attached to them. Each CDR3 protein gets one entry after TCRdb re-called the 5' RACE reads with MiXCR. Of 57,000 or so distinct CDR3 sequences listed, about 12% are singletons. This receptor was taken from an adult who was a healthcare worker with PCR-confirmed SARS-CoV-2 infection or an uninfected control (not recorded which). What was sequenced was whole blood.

CDR3: CASSSPLAGYNEQFF. CDR3 DNA sequence: TGTGCCAGCAGCAGTCCACTAGCGGGGTACAATGAGCAGTTCTTC. This chain connects TRBV11-2 to TRBJ2-1; 10 bases line up with TRBD2. The CDR3 runs 15 residues. The germline CDR1 and CDR2 sequences are SGHAT and FQNNGV. The trim removed 5 bases at V and 4 bases at J, leaving 5 bases unmatched.